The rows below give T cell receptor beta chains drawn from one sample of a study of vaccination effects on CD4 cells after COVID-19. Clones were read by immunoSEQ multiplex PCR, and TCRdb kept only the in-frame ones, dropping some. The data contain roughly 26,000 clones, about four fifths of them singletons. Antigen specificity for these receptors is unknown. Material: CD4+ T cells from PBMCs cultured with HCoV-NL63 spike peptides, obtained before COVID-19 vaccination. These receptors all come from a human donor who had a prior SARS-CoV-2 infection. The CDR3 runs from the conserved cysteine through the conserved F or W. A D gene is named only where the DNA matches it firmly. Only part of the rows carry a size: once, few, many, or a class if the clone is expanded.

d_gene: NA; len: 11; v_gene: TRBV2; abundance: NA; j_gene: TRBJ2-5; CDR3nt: TGTGCCAGCAGTCCTCAAGAGACCCAGTACTTC; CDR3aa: CASSPQETQYF
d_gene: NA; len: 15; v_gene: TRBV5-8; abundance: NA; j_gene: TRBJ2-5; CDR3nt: TGTGCCAGCAGCTTGGGCGGTCGCAAGGGGGAGACCCAGTACTTC; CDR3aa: CASSLGGRKGETQYF
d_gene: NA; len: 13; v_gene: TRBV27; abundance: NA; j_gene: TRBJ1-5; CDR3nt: TGTGCCGTAGGGGGGGGTTTGAATCAGCCCCAGCATTTT; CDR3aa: CAVGGGLNQPQHF
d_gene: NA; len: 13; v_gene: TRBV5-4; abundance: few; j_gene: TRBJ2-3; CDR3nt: TGTGCCAGCAGCCAAGCGGGCACAGATACGCAGTATTTT; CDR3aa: CASSQAGTDTQYF
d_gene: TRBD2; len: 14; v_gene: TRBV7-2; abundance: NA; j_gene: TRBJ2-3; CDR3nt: TGTGCCAGCAGCCTCGAGCGGGGGGAAGATACGCAGTATTTT; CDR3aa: CASSLERGEDTQYF
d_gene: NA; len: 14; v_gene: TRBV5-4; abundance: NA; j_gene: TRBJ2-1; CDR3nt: TGTGCCAGCAGCTTGGCCTTTCCTCGGGGCGTCCCTCTCTTC; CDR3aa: CASSLAFPRGVPLF
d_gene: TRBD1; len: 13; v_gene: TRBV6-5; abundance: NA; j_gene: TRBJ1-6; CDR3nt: TGTGCCACCTACCGGGACAGGGGCCCCCACCTCCACTTT; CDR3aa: CATYRDRGPHLHF
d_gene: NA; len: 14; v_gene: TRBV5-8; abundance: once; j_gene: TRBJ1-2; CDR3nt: TGTGCCAGCAGCTTCCTAGGGCCAGGCTATGGCTACACCTTC; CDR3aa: CASSFLGPGYGYTF
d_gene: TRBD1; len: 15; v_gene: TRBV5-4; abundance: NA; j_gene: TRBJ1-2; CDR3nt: TGTGCCAGCAGCTTGGTTCAGGGGGAAAGTTATGGCTACACCTTC; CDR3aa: CASSLVQGESYGYTF
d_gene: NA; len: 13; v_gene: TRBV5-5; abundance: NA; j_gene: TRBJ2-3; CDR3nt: TGTGCCAGCAGCTTTTTAGGGACAGATACGCAGTATTTT; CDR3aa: CASSFLGTDTQYF
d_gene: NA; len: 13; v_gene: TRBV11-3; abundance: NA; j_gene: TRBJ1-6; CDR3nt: TGTGCCAGCAGCTTAACGAGGGGATCACCCCTCCACTTT; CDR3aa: CASSLTRGSPLHF
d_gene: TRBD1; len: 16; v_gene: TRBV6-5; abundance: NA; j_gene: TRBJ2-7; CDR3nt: TGTGCCAGCAGTTTCACCGGGACAGGGTTCTCCTACGAGCAGTACTTC; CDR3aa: CASSFTGTGFSYEQYF
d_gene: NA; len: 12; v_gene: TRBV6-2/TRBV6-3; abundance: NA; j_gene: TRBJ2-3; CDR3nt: TGTGCCAGCAGTTACGCGGGAGATACGCAGTATTTT; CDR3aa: CASSYAGDTQYF
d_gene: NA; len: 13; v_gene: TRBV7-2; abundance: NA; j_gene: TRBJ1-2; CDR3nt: TGTGCCAGCAGCTTCACAGGGAGGTACGGCTACACCTTC; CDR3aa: CASSFTGRYGYTF
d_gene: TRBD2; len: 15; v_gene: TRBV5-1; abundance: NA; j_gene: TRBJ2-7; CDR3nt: TGCGCCAGCAGCTTACTAGCGGGAGCTGTCAACGAGCAGTACTTC; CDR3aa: CASSLLAGAVNEQYF
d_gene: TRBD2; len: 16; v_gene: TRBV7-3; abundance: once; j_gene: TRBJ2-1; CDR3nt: TGTGCCAGCAGCCGACTGGGCGGGAGGGCCTACAATGAGCAGTTCTTC; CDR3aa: CASSRLGGRAYNEQFF
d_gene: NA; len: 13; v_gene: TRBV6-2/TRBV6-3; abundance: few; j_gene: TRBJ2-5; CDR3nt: TGTGCCAGCAGTTGGCAGGGGAAAGAGACCCAGTACTTC; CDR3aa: CASSWQGKETQYF
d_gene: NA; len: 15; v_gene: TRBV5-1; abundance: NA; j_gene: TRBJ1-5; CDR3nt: TGCGCCAGCAGCTTGGGTTACGGGGGCAATCAGCCCCAGCATTTT; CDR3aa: CASSLGYGGNQPQHF